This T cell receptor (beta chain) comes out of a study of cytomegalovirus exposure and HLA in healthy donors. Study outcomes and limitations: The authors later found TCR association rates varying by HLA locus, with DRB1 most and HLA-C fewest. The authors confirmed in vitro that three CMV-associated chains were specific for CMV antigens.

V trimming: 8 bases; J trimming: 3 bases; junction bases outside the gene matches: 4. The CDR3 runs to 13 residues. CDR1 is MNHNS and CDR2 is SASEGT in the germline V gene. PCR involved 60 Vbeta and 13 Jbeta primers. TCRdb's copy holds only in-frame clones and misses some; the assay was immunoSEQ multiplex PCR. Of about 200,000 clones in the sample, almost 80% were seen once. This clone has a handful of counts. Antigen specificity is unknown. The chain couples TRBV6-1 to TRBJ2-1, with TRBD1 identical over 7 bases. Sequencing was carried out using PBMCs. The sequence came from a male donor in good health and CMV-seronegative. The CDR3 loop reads CASRDSLYNEQFF. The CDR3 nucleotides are TGTGCCAGCCGGGACAGCCTCTACAATGAGCAGTTCTTC.